These 27 T cell receptor beta chains were sequenced from one sample in a study of T cell repertoires in cytomegalovirus infection. Their antigen targets remain unknown. TCRdb analysed the reads with MiXCR anew, one entry per CDR3 protein. The table has 450,000 to 600,000 distinct CDR3 sequences, 25% to 35% seen once. This material consisted of cultured PBMCs, taken from culture after CMV antigen stimulation. The receptors were gathered from a human donor in good health (CMV status not recorded). Some clones in this sample may be carry-over from other donors' samples.

This clonotype was seen more than once but under ten times. The chain joins TRBV12-3 or TRBV12-4 to TRBJ2-1; tentatively, D is TRBD2 (5 bases). V gave up 5 bases and J gave up 10 bases, with 12 bases separating them. The CDR3 has 12 amino acids. Here the CDR3 DNA reads TGTGCCAGCAGTCCCGGGTGGGAGGAGCAGTTCTTC. Amino acids: CASSPGWEEQFF.

This clonotype was found a few times. The chain employs TRBV11-2 and TRBJ1-2; the D is unclear. The V end was cut by 1 base, the J end by 6 bases, with 18 bases between. Germline CDR1 reads SGHAT; CDR2 reads FQNNGV. CDR3 length: 16 amino acids. This CDR3 is CASSLGSMGFLDGYTF. The CDR3 bases are TGTGCCAGCAGCTTAGGAAGTATGGGGTTCTTGGATGGCTACACCTTC.

In its sample, this clonotype was seen a few times. The chain uses TRBV7-9 and TRBJ1-4; 8 bases agree with TRBD1. Trimming took 4 bases from V and 6 from J; bases not matched to a gene: 4. Germline V gene sequence: CDR1 SEHNR, CDR2 FQNEAQ (reference sequence). The CDR3 is 14 amino acids. Here the CDR3 DNA reads TGTGCCAGCAGCTACGGACAGGGTCATGAAAAACTGTTTTTT. This codes for CASSYGQGHEKLFF.

This clonotype has only a few counts. CDR3 in DNA: TGTGCCAGCAGCCGCGGCGAGGAGAAGCAAGAGACCCAGTACTTC. Translation: CASSRGEEKQETQYF. The V gene is TRBV7-9, the J gene TRBJ2-5; D ambiguous. This CDR3 has 15 amino acids. The germline V gene has CDR1 SEHNR and CDR2 FQNEAQ (reference sequence). The V end lost 5 bases, the J end lost 2 bases, and 15 bases lay between the germline ends.

This clonotype has just a few counts. The chain links TRBV7-2 to TRBJ2-7; possibly TRBD2 for D (6 bases). The CDR3 sequence is 15 residues long. V lost 2 bases, J lost 1 base, and 12 bases lay in between. Germline V gene data show CDR1 as SGHTA and CDR2 as FQGNSA. CDR3 in DNA: TGTGCCAGCAGCTTACGCCCCGGGAGTTCCTACGAGCAGTACGTC. Translated, it gives CASSLRPGSSYEQYV.

This clonotype was detected a few times. CDR3 sequence reads: CASSLANPETQYF. The CDR3 nucleotides read TGTGCCAGCAGTTTGGCCAATCCAGAGACCCAGTACTTC. The chain uses TRBV12-3 or TRBV12-4 and TRBJ2-5; D not certain. V lost 3 bases and J 4 bases, leaving 9 bases between the germline ends. This CDR3 has 13 amino acids.

This chain joins TRBV7-2 and TRBJ2-3; either TRBD1 or TRBD2 may fit D (5 bases each). Germline V lookup: CDR1 SGHTA, CDR2 FQGNSA. The CDR3 length is 15 residues. V was shortened by 1 base and J by 6 bases, with 14 bases between the two germline ends. Here the CDR3 reads CASSLGDPAIDTQYF. The CDR3 DNA follows: TGTGCCAGCAGCTTAGGGGACCCTGCGATCGATACGCAGTATTTT.

The V gene is TRBV7-3, the J gene TRBJ2-3; D is possibly TRBD1 (6 bases). V was cut by 5 bases and J by 0 bases, with 12 bases left in between. Germline assignment: CDR1 SGHTA and CDR2 FQGTGA. The CDR3 loop spans 15 amino acids. CDR3 region: CASSVDRTSTDTQYF. The CDR3 nucleotides are TGTGCCAGCAGCGTCGACAGGACTAGCACAGATACGCAGTATTTT.

V is TRBV4-3 and J is TRBJ1-1; tentative D call: TRBD1 (6 bases). Trimming cost V 0 bases and J 5 bases, with 13 bases left between them. Germline CDR1 LGHNA, CDR2 YSLEER. The CDR3 length is 15 residues. For the CDR3, the DNA is TGCGCCAGCAGCCAAGATTGGGGGCCTGAGACTGAAGCTTTCTTT. Residues: CASSQDWGPETEAFF.

There are a few counts of this clonotype. This chain connects TRBV19 to TRBJ2-2; 7 positions agree with TRBD1. CDR1 LNHDA and CDR2 SQIVND come from the germline V gene (reference sequence). The CDR3 loop spans 16 amino acids. The junction had 5 bases not matched to a gene; V was cut back by 1 base and J by 3 bases. As DNA, the CDR3 is TGTGCCAGTAGTATAGGAGGGGGCGCGGACACCGGGGAGCTGTTTTTT. This encodes CASSIGGGADTGELFF. Together with reference TRBV19 and TRBJ2-2, the CDR3 gives the full variable domain: DGGITQSPKYLFRKEGQNVTLSCEQNLNHDAMYWYRQDPGQGLRLIYYSQIVNDFQKGDIAEGYSVSREKKESFPLTVTSAQKNPTAFYLCASSIGGGADTGELFFGEGSRLTVL.

The V call is TRBV12-3 or TRBV12-4, the J call TRBJ2-1; 8 bases match TRBD2. This CDR3 comprises 13 residues. V was clipped by 5 bases and J by 9 bases; unmatched bases: 6. CDR3 amino acids: CASSLLGTSEQFF. DNA for the CDR3: TGTGCCAGCAGTCTTCTGGGGACTAGTGAGCAGTTCTTC.

This clonotype was counted between two and nine times. The chain is built from TRBV11-3 and TRBJ2-7, with a possible D match to TRBD1 (6 bases). Trimming left V 5 bases short and J 6 bases short, with 23 bases between. The CDR3 has 16 residues. CDR1 is SGHNT, CDR2 YENEEA, per germline. The CDR3 here is CASSPGTSSFFGEQYV. The CDR3 bases are TGTGCCAGCAGCCCAGGGACATCCAGTTTTTTTGGCGAGCAGTACGTC.

This chain links TRBV29-1 with TRBJ1-6, with 10 positions matching TRBD1. V lost 6 bases, J lost 10 bases, and 9 bases stayed unmatched. Germline CDR1 and CDR2: SQVTM and ANQGSEA. This CDR3 is 14 amino acids long. In DNA form, the CDR3 reads TGCAGCGTCGCGACCGGGACAGGGGAATCACCCCTCCACTTT. Residues: CSVATGTGESPLHF.

Note on this clonotype: A much larger clone sits a single nucleotide away, making a read error possible. The gene calls are TRBV10-3 and TRBJ2-3, with D perhaps TRBD2 (6 bases). The CDR3 contains 13 residues. Germline V CDR1 and CDR2: ENHRY, SYGVKD. Trimming left V 6 bases short and J 2 bases short, with 9 bases between. For the CDR3, the DNA is TGTGCCATCAGCCGGGACTTCACAGATACGCAGTATTTT. The encoded protein is CAISRDFTDTQYF.

This rearrangement joins TRBV12-3 or TRBV12-4 to TRBJ2-3; 10 bases align to TRBD2. This CDR3 is built from 16 residues. With V trimmed by 3 bases and J by 8 bases, 11 bases remained unmatched. CDR3 nucleotides: TGTGCCAGCAGTTTTTTAGCGGGGGGCATGGTCGGTACGCAGTATTTT. It encodes CASSFLAGGMVGTQYF.

The rearrangement joins TRBV6-2 or TRBV6-3 to TRBJ2-3; 12 positions agree with TRBD2. Looked up from germline, CDR1 is MNHEY and CDR2 is SVGEGT. This CDR3 contains 18 residues. V gave up 0 bases and J gave up 5 bases; unmatched junction bases: 9. The CDR3 loop is CASSYSIRTSGTGDTQYF. The CDR3 DNA follows: TGTGCCAGCAGTTACTCGATACGGACTAGCGGGACGGGAGATACGCAGTATTTT.

This chain links TRBV28 with TRBJ1-4; 10 nucleotides match TRBD1. Germline CDR1 is MDHEN and CDR2 is SYDVKM. CDR3 length equals 14 residues. V was clipped by 5 bases and J by 7 bases; unmatched bases: 4. The CDR3 is CASSQTGGLEKLFF. The CDR3 DNA is TGTGCCAGCAGTCAGACAGGGGGCCTTGAAAAACTGTTTTTT. Filled out from reference TRBV28 and TRBJ1-4, the complete variable domain reads DVKVTQSSRYLVKRTGEKVFLECVQDMDHENMFWYRQDPGLGLRLIYFSYDVKMKEKGDIPEGYSVSREKKERFSLILESASTNQTSMYLCASSQTGGLEKLFFGSGTQLSVL.

A few counts support this clonotype. The genes are TRBV11-2 and TRBJ2-7; 7 bases match TRBD2. In germline, CDR1 is SGHAT, CDR2 FQNNGV. The CDR3 is 16 residues long. J was trimmed by 3 bases and V by 0 bases; bases with no gene match: 8. The chain's CDR3 is CASSLDQPASGYEQYF. The CDR3 bases are TGTGCCAGCAGCTTAGATCAGCCGGCTAGCGGCTACGAGCAGTACTTC. Together with reference TRBV11-2 and TRBJ2-7, the CDR3 gives the full variable domain: EAGVAQSPRYKIIEKRQSVAFWCNPISGHATLYWYQQILGQGPKLLIQFQNNGVVDDSQLPKDRFSAERLKGVDSTLKIQPAKLEDSAVYLCASSLDQPASGYEQYFGPGTRLTVT.

The chain combines TRBV19 with TRBJ2-7; TRBD1 agrees at 7 bases. The germline V gene has CDR1 LNHDA and CDR2 SQIVND (reference sequence). The CDR3 covers 12 residues. Germline trimming cut 3 bases from V and 6 bases from J; bases unmatched to any gene: 2. For the CDR3, the DNA is TGTGCCAGTAGTATCTCAGGGGGCGAGCAGTACGTC. The encoded protein is CASSISGGEQYV.

Written as DNA, the CDR3 is TGTGCCAGCAGTTTGGGCAGGGGAGGCGCCTACGAGCAGTACGTC. This sequence encodes CASSLGRGGAYEQYV. V gene TRBV28 combines with J gene TRBJ2-7; D possibly uses TRBD1 or TRBD2 (6 bases each). Trimming pared 3 bases from V and 2 bases from J, leaving 14 bases between. Germline lookup yields CDR1 MDHEN and CDR2 SYDVKM. CDR3 length: 15 amino acids.

The rearrangement uses TRBV6-2 or TRBV6-3 and TRBJ1-1; TRBD1 matches 7 bases. Germline CDR1 and CDR2: MNHEY and SVGEGT. The CDR3 sequence is 15 residues long. V shed 5 bases and J 0 bases; nucleotides not matched to a gene: 6. CDR3 DNA: TGTGCCAGCAGTCGACGACAGGGAATGAACACTGAAGCTTTCTTT. Protein product: CASSRRQGMNTEAFF.

The rearrangement links TRBV19 to TRBJ2-3; 7 bases match TRBD2. Per the germline V gene, CDR1 is LNHDA and CDR2 is SQIVND (reference sequence). The CDR3 length is 14 residues. The V and J ends lost 5 bases and 4 bases, in that order; junction bases with no gene match: 6. Here the CDR3 reads CASSVGGPADTQYF. The CDR3 bases are TGTGCCAGTAGTGTGGGAGGGCCTGCAGATACGCAGTATTTT.

This clonotype has a handful of counts. The gene calls are TRBV7-9 and TRBJ1-1; TRBD1 agrees at 7 bases. The germline gives CDR1 SEHNR, CDR2 FQNEAQ (reference sequence). J gave up 5 bases and V 5 bases, and 11 bases lay outside the gene matches. The CDR3 spans 15 residues. DNA of the CDR3: TGTGCCAGCAGCCCATGGGACAGCGGCGCGACTGAAGCTTTCTTT. Its translation: CASSPWDSGATEAFF.

The rearrangement joins TRBV29-1 to TRBJ2-5, with unresolved D. CDR1 is SQVTM, CDR2 ANQGSEA, per germline. V was cut by 4 bases and J by 5 bases, with 8 bases left in between. The CDR3 has 11 residues. CDR3 nucleotide sequence: TGCAGCGTTGTTGGTGGCGAGACCCAGTACTTC. As protein: CSVVGGETQYF.

J is TRBJ1-3 and V is TRBV7-9; D gene ambiguous. With 2 bases removed from V and 3 bases from J, the gap between germline ends came to 8 bases. The germline V gene encodes CDR1 SEHNR and CDR2 FQNEAQ (reference sequence). The CDR3 is made up of 14 amino acids. The CDR3 DNA is TGTGCCAGCAGCTTACCCCGACATGGAAACACCATATATTTT. It encodes CASSLPRHGNTIYF.

This clonotype was detected a few times. In DNA, the CDR3 is TGTGCCAGCTCACCACCCGGAGGGGGGCGATCCACTGAAGCTTTCTTT. Translated, it gives CASSPPGGGRSTEAFF. The gene calls are TRBV18 and TRBJ1-1, with a tentative D call TRBD1 (6 bases). The CDR3 runs to 16 residues. Germline CDR1 is KGHSH and CDR2 is LQKENI. V lost 0 bases and J 4 bases, leaving 15 bases between the germline ends.

V usage is TRBV19 and J usage is TRBJ2-1, with 7 bases that match TRBD2. Germline V gene lookup returns CDR1 LNHDA and CDR2 SQIVND (reference sequence). With V trimmed by 5 bases and J by 6 bases, 7 bases remained unmatched. The CDR3 length is 14 residues. The DNA of the CDR3 is TGTGCCAGTAGTCGCGGGAGCGGTCTCAATGAGCAGTTCTTC. This sequence encodes CASSRGSGLNEQFF.